A selection of T cell receptor beta chains follows, all from one sample in a study of T cell repertoires in cytomegalovirus infection. Their antigens remain unidentified. TCRdb ran MiXCR on the reads and lists one entry per CDR3 protein. Of tens of thousands of distinct CDR3 sequences in the sample, roughly 22% were seen once. The starting material was CD8+ T cells from cultured PBMCs, obtained from culture after CMV antigen stimulation. These receptors all stem from a human donor in good health (CMV status not recorded). Some clones in this sample may be carry-over from other donors' samples. CDR3s include the opening cysteine and the closing phenylalanine or tryptophan. The order of the fields is D gene, clone size, J gene, V gene, CDR3 protein, CDR3 DNA. D genes are given only for firm matches. A row's size may be missing; if present it is once, few, many or a size class.

D: TRBD1
size: few
J: TRBJ2-5
V: TRBV29-1
CDR3: CSARQGAETQYF
DNA: TGCAGCGCCCGACAGGGGGCGGAGACCCAGTACTTC

D: -
size: few
J: TRBJ2-2
V: TRBV7-2
CDR3: CASSLPRQTPNTGELFF
DNA: TGTGCCAGCAGCTTACCCCGACAGACTCCTAACACCGGGGAGCTGTTTTTT

D: -
size: -
J: TRBJ1-1
V: TRBV7-9
CDR3: CASSSFLGGMDTEAFF
DNA: TGTGCCAGCAGCTCCTTCCTGGGGGGCATGGACACTGAAGCTTTCTTT

D: -
size: many
J: TRBJ2-1
V: TRBV6-2/TRBV6-3
CDR3: CASSYSNEQFF
DNA: TGTGCCAGCAGTTATTCCAATGAGCAGTTCTTC

D: -
size: -
J: TRBJ2-7
V: TRBV20-1
CDR3: CSARDRLLPSYEQYF
DNA: TGCAGTGCTAGAGATCGTCTACTACCCTCCTACGAGCAGTACTTC

D: -
size: -
J: TRBJ1-5
V: TRBV6-6
CDR3: CASSLIPEQPQHF
DNA: TGTGCCAGCAGTCTCATCCCGGAGCAGCCCCAGCATTTT

D: -
size: -
J: TRBJ2-1
V: TRBV27
CDR3: CASSVGSPSYNEQFF
DNA: TGTGCCAGCAGTGTGGGATCTCCTTCCTACAATGAGCAGTTCTTC

D: TRBD1
size: few
J: TRBJ2-7
V: TRBV20-1
CDR3: CSASGTGIDEKYF
DNA: TGCAGTGCTTCCGGGACAGGGATTGACGAGAAGTACTTC

D: -
size: -
J: TRBJ1-6
V: TRBV5-4
CDR3: CASSSGVTLHF
DNA: TGTGCCAGCAGCTCGGGAGTGACCCTCCACTTT

D: -
size: -
J: TRBJ2-7
V: TRBV28
CDR3: CASSPLWGSYEQYF
DNA: TGTGCCAGCAGTCCCCTATGGGGGTCCTACGAGCAGTACTTC

D: TRBD2
size: -
J: TRBJ2-1
V: TRBV12-3/TRBV12-4
CDR3: CASSLLAGEYNEQFF
DNA: TGTGCCAGCAGTTTATTAGCGGGGGAGTACAATGAGCAGTTCTTC

D: -
size: few
J: TRBJ1-5
V: TRBV7-9
CDR3: CASSPRDLGGDQPQHF
DNA: TGTGCCAGCAGCCCCCGGGACCTGGGTGGCGATCAGCCCCAGCATTTT

D: TRBD2
size: -
J: TRBJ2-1
V: TRBV27
CDR3: CASRLTSGRHNEQFF
DNA: TGTGCCAGCCGTCTTACTAGCGGGAGACACAATGAGCAGTTCTTC

D: TRBD1
size: -
J: TRBJ2-3
V: TRBV5-1
CDR3: CASSWVGQGTDTQYF
DNA: TGCGCCAGCAGCTGGGTGGGACAGGGTACAGATACGCAGTATTTT

D: -
size: few
J: TRBJ2-3
V: TRBV12-3/TRBV12-4
CDR3: CASSEPSRSVDTDTQYF
DNA: TGTGCCAGCAGTGAACCGTCCCGTAGCGTTGACACAGATACGCAGTATTTT

D: TRBD1
size: -
J: TRBJ2-6
V: TRBV7-2
CDR3: CASSLRGQGYTGANVLTF
DNA: TGTGCCAGCAGCTTAAGGGGACAGGGATATACTGGGGCCAACGTCCTGACTTTC

D: -
size: few
J: TRBJ1-1
V: TRBV19
CDR3: CASRPSMNTEAFF
DNA: TGTGCCAGTAGACCGAGCATGAACACTGAAGCTTTCTTT

D: -
size: -
J: TRBJ2-2
V: TRBV24-1
CDR3: CATSGGSTGELFF
DNA: TGTGCCACCAGTGGAGGCAGCACCGGGGAGCTGTTTTTT

D: TRBD1
size: -
J: TRBJ1-1
V: TRBV5-6
CDR3: CASNQGGRTEAFF
DNA: TGTGCCAGCAATCAGGGGGGTCGGACTGAAGCTTTCTTT

D: TRBD1
size: few
J: TRBJ1-1
V: TRBV6-1
CDR3: CASAQGGGFSEAFF
DNA: TGTGCCAGCGCCCAGGGGGGAGGGTTCTCTGAAGCTTTCTTT

D: TRBD2
size: -
J: TRBJ2-5
V: TRBV7-9
CDR3: CASRGGIAGGRNQETQYF
DNA: TGTGCCAGCAGAGGTGGCATAGCGGGGGGACGAAATCAAGAGACCCAGTACTTC

D: -
size: -
J: TRBJ1-1
V: TRBV4-3
CDR3: CASSPDRPGTEAFF
DNA: TGCGCCAGCAGCCCGGACCGCCCGGGGACTGAAGCTTTCTTT

D: TRBD1
size: -
J: TRBJ2-3
V: TRBV7-2
CDR3: CASSFRDRDTDTQYF
DNA: TGTGCCAGCAGCTTCCGGGACAGGGACACAGATACGCAGTATTTT